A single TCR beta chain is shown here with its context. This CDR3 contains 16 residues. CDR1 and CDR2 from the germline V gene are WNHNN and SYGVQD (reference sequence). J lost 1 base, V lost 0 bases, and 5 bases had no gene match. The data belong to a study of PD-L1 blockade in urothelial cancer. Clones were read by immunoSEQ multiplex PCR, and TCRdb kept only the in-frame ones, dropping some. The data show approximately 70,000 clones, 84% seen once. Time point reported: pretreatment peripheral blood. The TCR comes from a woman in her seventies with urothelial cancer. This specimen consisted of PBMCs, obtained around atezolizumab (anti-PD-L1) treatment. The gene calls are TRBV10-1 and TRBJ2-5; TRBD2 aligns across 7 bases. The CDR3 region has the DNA TGCGCCAGCAGTGAGTCGGCGGGGGAGCTCCAAGAGACCCAGTACTTC. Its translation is CASSESAGELQETQYF.